This section outlines one T cell receptor (beta chain) sequence together with its context. This entry comes from a study of T cell clones after liver transplantation. The germline gives CDR1 SGHTA, CDR2 FQGNSA. V lost 5 bases to trimming and J lost 5 bases, with 21 bases between them. This CDR3 has 16 amino acids. The method was immunoSEQ multiplex PCR; TCRdb's version includes in-frame clones alone and lacks a portion of them. Altogether 65,000 to 80,000 clones are present, about four fifths being singletons, with the ten largest covering about 0.6%. This TCR was recovered from a human donor who received a liver transplant. This chain connects TRBV7-2 to TRBJ1-2; tentative D call: TRBD1 (5 bases). Here the sequenced sample was CD4+ T cells from blood, taken before liver transplant. CDR3 in DNA: TGTGCCAGCAGCCCTAGTGTGGCGCGGGGGAATTATGGCTACACCTTC. This sequence encodes CASSPSVARGNYGYTF.